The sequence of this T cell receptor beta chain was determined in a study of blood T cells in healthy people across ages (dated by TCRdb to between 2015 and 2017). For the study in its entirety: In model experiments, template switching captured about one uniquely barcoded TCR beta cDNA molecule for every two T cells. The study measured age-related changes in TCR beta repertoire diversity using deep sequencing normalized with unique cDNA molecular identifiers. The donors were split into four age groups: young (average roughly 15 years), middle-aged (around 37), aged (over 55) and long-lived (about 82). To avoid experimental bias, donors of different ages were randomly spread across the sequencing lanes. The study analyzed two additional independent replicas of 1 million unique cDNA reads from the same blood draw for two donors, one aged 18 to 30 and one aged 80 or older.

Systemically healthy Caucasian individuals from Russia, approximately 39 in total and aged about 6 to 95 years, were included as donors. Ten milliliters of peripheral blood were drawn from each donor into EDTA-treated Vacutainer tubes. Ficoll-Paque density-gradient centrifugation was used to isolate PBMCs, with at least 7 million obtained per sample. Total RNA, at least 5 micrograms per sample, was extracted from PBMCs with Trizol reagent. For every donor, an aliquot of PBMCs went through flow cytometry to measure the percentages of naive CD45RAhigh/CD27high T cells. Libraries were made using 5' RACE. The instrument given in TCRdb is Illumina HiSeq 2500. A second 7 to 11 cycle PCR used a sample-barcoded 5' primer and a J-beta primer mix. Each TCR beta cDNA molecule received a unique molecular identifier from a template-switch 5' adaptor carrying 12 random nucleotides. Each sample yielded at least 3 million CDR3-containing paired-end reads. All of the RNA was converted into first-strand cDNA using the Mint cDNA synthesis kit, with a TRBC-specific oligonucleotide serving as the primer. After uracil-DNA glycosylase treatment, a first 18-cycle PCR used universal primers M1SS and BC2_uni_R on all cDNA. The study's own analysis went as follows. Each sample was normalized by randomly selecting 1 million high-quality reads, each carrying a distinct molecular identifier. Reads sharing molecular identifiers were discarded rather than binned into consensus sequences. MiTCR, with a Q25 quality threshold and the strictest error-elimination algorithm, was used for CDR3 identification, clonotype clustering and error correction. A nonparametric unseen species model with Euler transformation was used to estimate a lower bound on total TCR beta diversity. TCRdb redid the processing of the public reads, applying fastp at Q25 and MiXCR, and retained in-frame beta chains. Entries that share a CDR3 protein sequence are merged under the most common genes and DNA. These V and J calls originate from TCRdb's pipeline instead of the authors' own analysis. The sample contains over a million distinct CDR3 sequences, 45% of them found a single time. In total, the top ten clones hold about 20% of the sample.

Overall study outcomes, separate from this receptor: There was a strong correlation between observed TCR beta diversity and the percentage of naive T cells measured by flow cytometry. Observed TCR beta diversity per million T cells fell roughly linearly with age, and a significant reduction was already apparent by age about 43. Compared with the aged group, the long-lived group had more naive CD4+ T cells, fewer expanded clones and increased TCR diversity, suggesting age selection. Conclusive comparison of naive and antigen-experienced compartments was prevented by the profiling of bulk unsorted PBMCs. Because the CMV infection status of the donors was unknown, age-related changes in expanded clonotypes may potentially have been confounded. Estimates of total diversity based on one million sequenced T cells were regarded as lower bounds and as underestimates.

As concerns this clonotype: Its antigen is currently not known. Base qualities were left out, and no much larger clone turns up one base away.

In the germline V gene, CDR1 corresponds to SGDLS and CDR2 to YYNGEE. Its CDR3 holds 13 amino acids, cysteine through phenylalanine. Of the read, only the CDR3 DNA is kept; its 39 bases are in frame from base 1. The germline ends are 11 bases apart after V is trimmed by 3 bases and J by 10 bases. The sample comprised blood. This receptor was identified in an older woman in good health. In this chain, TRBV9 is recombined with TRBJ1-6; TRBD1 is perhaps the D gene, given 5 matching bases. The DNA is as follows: TGTGCCAGCAGCGCGAGGGGAGGATCACCCCTCCACTTT. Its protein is CASSARGGSPLHF.